Given below is one TCR beta chain in context. V was shortened by 7 bases and J by 3 bases, with 14 bases between the two germline ends. CDR1 is SNHLY, CDR2 FYNNEI, per germline. The CDR3 is 14 residues long. The sample originates from a study of T cells in localized non-small cell lung cancer. Libraries were prepared by immunoSEQ multiplex PCR; TCRdb keeps only in-frame clonotypes and omits some of them. The sample carries roughly 26,000 clones, roughly nine tenths recorded once. The chain joins TRBV2 to TRBJ2-3, with TRBD1 as a possible D gene (5 bases). This TCR was sampled from a female donor over 55 with stage II squamous cell lung carcinoma. The sequenced sample was peripheral blood, obtained before any cancer treatment. CDR3: CASTRTRSTDTQYF. The CDR3 DNA reads TGTGCCAGCACCAGGACAAGAAGTACAGATACGCAGTATTTT.